This T cell receptor (beta chain) originates from a study of cytomegalovirus exposure and HLA in healthy donors. Study-wide findings and caveats: A later analysis reportedly identified an Asian-associated ancestry cluster as carrying fewer N-insertions than the approximately 620-donor mean.

This clone was seen a single time. What it binds is unknown. Primers included in the PCR were 60 Vbeta and 13 Jbeta primers. Sequencing was performed with immunoSEQ multiplex PCR; in TCRdb, only in-frame clones are kept and a portion is missing. In the table there are 100,000 to 150,000 clones, approximately 80% of which are singletons. Germline CDR1 and CDR2: MDHEN and SYDVKM. V shed 3 bases and J shed 13 bases, with 28 bases lying between them. There are 18 residues in the CDR3. The source is a male donor in good health and CMV-seropositive. Sequencing was performed on PBMCs. This sequence joins TRBV28 and TRBJ1-6; a possible D gene is TRBD1 (5 bases). Here the CDR3 DNA reads TGTGCCAGCAGTTTCGGGCCGGCAGGGACTTCTAATTCAGGGCCCCTCCACTTT. It translates to CASSFGPAGTSNSGPLHF.